These 7 T cell receptor beta chains were all obtained from the same sample, sequenced in a study of graft-versus-host responses after intestinal transplantation. Produced via immunoSEQ multiplex PCR; TCRdb's table is partial and in-frame only. This table has about 110,000 clones, 85% to 95% appearing once. No antigens are known for them. Specimen: unstimulated CD4+ T cells sorted from spleen or lymph node cells, collected before transplant. These TCRs come from a human donor who was the organ donor for an intestinal transplant.

This chain joins TRBV7-9 and TRBJ1-4, with no clear D. The V and J ends lost 1 base and 0 bases respectively, with 12 bases between them. The CDR3 runs 17 residues. The germline V gene has CDR1 SEHNR and CDR2 FQNEAQ (reference sequence). This CDR3 reads CASSLGTTAATNEKLFF. In DNA form, the CDR3 reads TGTGCCAGCAGCTTAGGGACGACGGCGGCAACTAATGAAAAACTGTTTTTT.

This clone was seen once. The V and J genes are TRBV6-1 and TRBJ1-5; D unclear. Germline V gene sequence: CDR1 MNHNS, CDR2 SASEGT. The CDR3 is 16 amino acids. V lost 2 bases to trimming and J lost 2 bases, with 13 bases between them. As DNA, the CDR3 is TGTGCCAGCAGTGAAACGGCGGCTCGGGGCAATCAGCCCCAGCATTTT. Translating it yields CASSETAARGNQPQHF.

The V call is TRBV28, the J call TRBJ1-5, with 12 bases aligning to TRBD1. Germline loops: CDR1 MDHEN, CDR2 SYDVKM. The CDR3 runs 15 residues. Losses at the gene ends were 6 bases for V and 6 bases for J; bases not matched to a gene: 6. CDR3 in DNA: TGTGCCAGCAGCCTGGGACAGGGGGCCTTTCAGCCCCAGCATTTT. It codes for CASSLGQGAFQPQHF.

The chain carries TRBV10-1 and TRBJ2-7; 8 nucleotides align to TRBD2. CDR3 size: 14 residues. Germline assignment: CDR1 WNHNN and CDR2 SYGVQD (reference sequence). J gave up 2 bases and V 6 bases, and 6 bases lay outside the gene matches. The CDR3 DNA is TGCGCCAGCAGCCGTAGCGGGGTAACCTACGAGCAGTACTTC. It specifies CASSRSGVTYEQYF.

This sequence joins TRBV29-1 and TRBJ2-7, with TRBD2 matching over 8 bases. Germline trimming cut 2 bases from V and 3 bases from J; bases unmatched to any gene: 3. CDR1 is SQVTM and CDR2 is ANQGSEA in the germline V gene. The CDR3 sequence is 13 residues long. The CDR3 DNA is TGCAGCGTTGAAAACAGCGGGGGCTACGAGCAGTACTTC. Its protein product is CSVENSGGYEQYF.

The chain is built from TRBV29-1 and TRBJ1-1; D gene uncertain. The V gene's germline CDR1 is SQVTM and CDR2 ANQGSEA. V was clipped by 5 bases and J by 6 bases, with 19 bases between them. The CDR3 is 14 residues long. The CDR3 region is CSVSRSGSGAEAFF. CDR3 DNA sequence: TGCAGCGTTTCACGGAGTGGGAGTGGCGCTGAAGCTTTCTTT. Looking up the rest from reference TRBV29-1 and TRBJ1-1 gives the full variable domain: SAVISQKPSRDICQRGTSLTIQCQVDSQVTMMFWYRQQPGQSLTLIATANQGSEATYESGFVIDKFPISRPNLTFSTLTVSNMSPEDSSIYLCSVSRSGSGAEAFFGQGTRLTVV.

V usage is TRBV10-3 and J usage is TRBJ2-7, with 7 bases fitting TRBD1. After removal of 10 bases from V and 0 bases from J, the junction contained 3 bases not matched to a gene. CDR3 length equals 12 residues. From germline, CDR1 is ENHRY and CDR2 SYGVKD. The CDR3 sequence: CANRDSSYEQYF. In DNA, the CDR3 is TGTGCCAATCGGGACAGCTCCTACGAGCAGTACTTC.